This entry lists 19 T cell receptor beta chains sequenced from one sample in a study of T-cell memory formation after mild COVID-19. TCRdb independently ran MiXCR on the 5' RACE reads; one entry per CDR3 protein. The sample lists about 560,000 distinct CDR3 sequences, 15% to 20% occurring once. Sequencing used PBMCs or a T cell subset sorted from them (not recorded which). The origin of the receptors is an adult woman who had mild COVID-19 (a few samples of this study predate the infection). Cell type and time point are not known.

The table lists this clonotype with many counts. This rearrangement joins TRBV18 to TRBJ1-6, with TRBD1 identical over 7 bases. This CDR3 comprises 15 residues. V trimming: 2 bases; J trimming: 7 bases; junction bases outside the gene matches: 5. The V gene's germline CDR1 is KGHSH and CDR2 LQKENI. In DNA, the CDR3 is TGTGCCAGCTCACCATCGGACAGGTCAAATTCACCCCTCCACTTT. Translation gives CASSPSDRSNSPLHF.

This clonotype was recorded a few times. The chain recombines TRBV5-5 with TRBJ2-5; the match to TRBD2 covers 8 bases. CDR1 SGHKS and CDR2 YYEKEE come from the germline V gene (reference sequence). J gave up 5 bases and V 1 base, and 13 bases lay outside the gene matches. The CDR3 length is 17 residues. The CDR3 DNA follows: TGTGCCAGCAGCTTGTTCCTTAGCGGGGTACGACCCGAGACCCAGTACTTC. Translation gives CASSLFLSGVRPETQYF.

This clonotype was seen a few times. V gene TRBV7-2 combines with J gene TRBJ1-2; D call uncertain. Germline lookup yields CDR1 SGHTA and CDR2 FQGNSA. There are 13 residues in the CDR3. V shed 1 base and J shed 2 bases, with 5 bases lying between them. CDR3: CASSLEENYGYTF. The CDR3 DNA follows: TGTGCCAGCAGCTTAGAGGAGAACTATGGCTACACCTTC.

This clonotype turned up a few times. V is TRBV7-3 and J is TRBJ2-3; D may correspond to TRBD1 or TRBD2 (5 bases each). This CDR3 contains 13 residues. Germline CDR1 is SGHTA and CDR2 is FQGTGA. The V end lost 5 bases, the J end lost 6 bases, and 12 bases lay between the germline ends. CDR3 in amino acids: CASSRDASDTQYF. Written as DNA, the CDR3 is TGTGCCAGCAGCCGGGACGCCTCGGATACGCAGTATTTT.

V usage is TRBV23-1 and J usage is TRBJ2-1, with unresolved D. TRBV23-1 is flagged as an ORF with uncertain function. The CDR3 consists of 13 residues. The V and J ends lost 1 base and 7 bases respectively, with 8 bases between them. The CDR3 loop is CASSQFERNEQFF. The DNA for the CDR3 is TGCGCCAGCAGTCAATTCGAACGGAATGAGCAGTTCTTC.

This clonotype appeared a few times. The rearrangement links TRBV5-1 to TRBJ2-3; 8 nucleotides line up with TRBD1. The germline gives CDR1 SGHRS, CDR2 YFSETQ. The CDR3 covers 14 residues. V gave up 3 bases and J gave up 5 bases; unmatched junction bases: 5. The chain's CDR3 is CASSSWDRKDTQYF. CDR3 nucleotide sequence: TGCGCCAGCAGCTCCTGGGACAGGAAAGATACGCAGTATTTT.

This clonotype was detected a few times. The chain carries TRBV24-1 and TRBJ1-5, with 8 positions matching TRBD1. The ends lost 6 bases at V and 6 bases at J; junction bases unmatched: 15. Germline CDR1 is KGHDR and CDR2 is SFDVKD. This CDR3 is 17 amino acids long. The DNA for the CDR3 is TGTGCCACCAGTTGGACAGGGACCTGTGTATGGGGTCAGCCCCAGCATTTT. Amino acid sequence: CATSWTGTCVWGQPQHF.

This clonotype was seen repeatedly, ten times or more. The chain couples TRBV4-2 to TRBJ1-2; D not resolved. Germline lookup yields CDR1 LGHNA and CDR2 YNFKEQ. The CDR3 runs 13 residues. V was cut by 5 bases and J by 4 bases, with 11 bases left in between. Here the CDR3 DNA reads TGTGCCAGCAGCACGACTGAGGCCTATGGCTACACCTTC. Protein: CASSTTEAYGYTF.

V and J are TRBV7-2 and TRBJ2-3, with D maybe TRBD1 (6 bases). V gave up 1 base and J gave up 0 bases, with 11 bases separating them. Germline V gene lookup returns CDR1 SGHTA and CDR2 FQGNSA. CDR3 length: 16 residues. In DNA form, the CDR3 reads TGTGCCAGCAGCTTAGGGGACACTTATAGCACAGATACGCAGTATTTT. Protein sequence: CASSLGDTYSTDTQYF.

J is TRBJ1-4 and V is TRBV10-3; 9 nucleotides match TRBD1. Germline trimming cut 5 bases from V and 10 bases from J; bases unmatched to any gene: 17. CDR3 size: 17 residues. Germline values: CDR1 ENHRY, CDR2 SYGVKD. The CDR3 protein is CAISQDRPGQGFGKLFF. The DNA of the CDR3 is TGTGCCATCAGTCAAGATAGGCCCGGACAGGGGTTTGGAAAACTGTTTTTT.

CDR3 DNA: TGCGCCAGCAGCTCCACTAGCGGGGGGGCCTTTAGCTCCTACAATGAGCAGTTCTTC. The encoded protein is CASSSTSGGAFSSYNEQFF. The genes are TRBV5-1 and TRBJ2-1, with TRBD2 matching over 13 bases. CDR1 is SGHRS and CDR2 is YFSETQ in the germline V gene. J lost 0 bases, V lost 3 bases, and 9 bases had no gene match. The CDR3 contains 19 residues.

In its sample, this clonotype was seen many times. The chain is built from TRBV7-2 and TRBJ2-7, with D maybe TRBD2 (5 bases). Trimming stripped 6 bases from V and 4 bases from J, with 10 bases between. CDR1 SGHTA and CDR2 FQGNSA come from the germline V gene. The CDR3 is made up of 12 amino acids. The DNA for the CDR3 is TGTGCCAGCAGGACTACCCTTTACGAGCAGTACTTC. It codes for CASRTTLYEQYF.

The V gene is TRBV10-3, the J gene TRBJ1-1, with TRBD1 as a possible D gene (5 bases). From germline, CDR1 is ENHRY and CDR2 SYGVKD. V gave up 7 bases and J gave up 3 bases, with 15 bases separating them. This CDR3 contains 14 residues. The CDR3: CAIKPARGDTEAFF. The CDR3 coding sequence is TGTGCCATCAAACCCGCTCGGGGGGACACTGAAGCTTTCTTT.

This clonotype was recorded a few times. The chain couples TRBV6-6 to TRBJ1-1; maybe TRBD1 (6 bases). The CDR3 loop spans 14 amino acids. Germline lookup yields CDR1 MNHNY and CDR2 SVGAGI (reference sequence). V was clipped by 0 bases and J by 3 bases, with 8 bases between them. The CDR3 loop reads CASSYSGADTEAFF. CDR3 in DNA: TGTGCCAGCAGTTACTCGGGGGCAGACACTGAAGCTTTCTTT.

This clonotype was observed a few times. This chain uses TRBV4-3 with TRBJ1-4, with D hard to call. This CDR3 has 13 amino acids. Germline lookup yields CDR1 LGHNA and CDR2 YSLEER. The ends were cut back, 4 bases at V and 4 bases at J, with 7 bases in the middle. The DNA of the CDR3 is TGCGCCAGCAGCCCGGTAATTAATGAAAAACTGTTTTTT. Its protein is CASSPVINEKLFF.

The CDR3 loop is CATSSAGTASNYGYTF. The CDR3 nucleotides are TGTGCCACCAGTTCCGCCGGAACAGCATCTAACTATGGCTACACCTTC. The chain uses TRBV24-1 and TRBJ1-2, with unresolved D. Trimming shortened V by 6 bases and J by 0 bases, and 16 bases separated the two germline ends. The CDR3 is 16 amino acids. Germline V CDR1 and CDR2: KGHDR, SFDVKD.

This clonotype showed up just a few times. The rearrangement links TRBV10-3 to TRBJ2-2; no clear D. V lost 3 bases, J lost 6 bases, and 8 bases lay in between. Germline CDR1 is ENHRY and CDR2 is SYGVKD. The CDR3 contains 13 residues. The CDR3, as DNA: TGTGCCATCAGTGAAACTGGTGCCGGGGAGCTGTTTTTT. Its protein product is CAISETGAGELFF.

The V and J genes are TRBV5-1 and TRBJ2-1; 10 nucleotides align to TRBD2. Germline V lookup: CDR1 SGHRS, CDR2 YFSETQ. This CDR3 contains 13 residues. Trimming cost V 5 bases and J 12 bases; bases outside gene matches: 8. The chain's CDR3 is CASSPGTSVGQFF. In DNA form, the CDR3 reads TGCGCCAGCAGTCCCGGGACTAGCGTCGGGCAGTTCTTC.

The chain employs TRBV20-1 and TRBJ2-1; TRBD1 matches 8 bases. The CDR3 runs to 15 residues. After removal of 5 bases from V and 9 bases from J, the junction contained 15 bases not matched to a gene. In germline, CDR1 is DFQATT, CDR2 SNEGSKA (reference sequence). The CDR3 bases are TGCAGTGCTGGGTCCACAGGGGGTTTGGGTCCTGAGCAGTTCTTC. Amino acids: CSAGSTGGLGPEQFF.